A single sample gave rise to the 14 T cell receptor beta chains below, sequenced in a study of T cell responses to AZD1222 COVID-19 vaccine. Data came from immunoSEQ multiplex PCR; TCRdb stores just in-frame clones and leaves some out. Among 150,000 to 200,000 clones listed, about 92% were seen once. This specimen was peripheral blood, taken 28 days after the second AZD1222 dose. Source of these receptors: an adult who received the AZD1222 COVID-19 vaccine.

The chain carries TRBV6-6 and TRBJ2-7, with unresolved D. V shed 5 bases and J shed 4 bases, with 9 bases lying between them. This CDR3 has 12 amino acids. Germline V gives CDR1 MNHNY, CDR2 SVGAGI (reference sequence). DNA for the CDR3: TGTGCCAGCAGTCACACGGCATACGAGCAGTACTTC. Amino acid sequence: CASSHTAYEQYF.

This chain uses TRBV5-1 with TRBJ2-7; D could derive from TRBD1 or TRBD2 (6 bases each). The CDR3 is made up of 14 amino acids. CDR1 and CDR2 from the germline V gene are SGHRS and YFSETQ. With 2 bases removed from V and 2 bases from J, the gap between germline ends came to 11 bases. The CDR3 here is CASSFGRGAYEQYF. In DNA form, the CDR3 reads TGCGCCAGCAGCTTTGGTAGGGGGGCCTACGAGCAGTACTTC.

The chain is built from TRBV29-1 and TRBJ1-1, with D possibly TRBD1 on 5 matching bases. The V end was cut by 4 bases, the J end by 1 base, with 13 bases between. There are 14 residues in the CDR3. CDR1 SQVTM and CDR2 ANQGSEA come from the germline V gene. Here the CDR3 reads CSVAVRQRNTEAFF. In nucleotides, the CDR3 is TGCAGCGTTGCTGTCAGACAGAGGAACACTGAAGCTTTCTTT.

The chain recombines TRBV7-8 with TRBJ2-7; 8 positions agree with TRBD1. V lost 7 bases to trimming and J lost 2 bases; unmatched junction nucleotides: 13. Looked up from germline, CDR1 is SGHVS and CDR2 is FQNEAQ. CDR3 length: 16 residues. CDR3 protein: CASTDFYGQGPYEQYF. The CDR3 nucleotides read TGTGCCAGCACCGACTTCTACGGACAGGGTCCCTACGAGCAGTACTTC.

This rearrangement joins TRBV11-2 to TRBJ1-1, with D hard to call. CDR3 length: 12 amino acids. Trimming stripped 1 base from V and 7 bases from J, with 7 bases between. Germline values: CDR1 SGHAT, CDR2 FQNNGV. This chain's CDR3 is CASSLATGEAFF. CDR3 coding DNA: TGTGCCAGCAGCTTAGCCACTGGTGAAGCTTTCTTT.

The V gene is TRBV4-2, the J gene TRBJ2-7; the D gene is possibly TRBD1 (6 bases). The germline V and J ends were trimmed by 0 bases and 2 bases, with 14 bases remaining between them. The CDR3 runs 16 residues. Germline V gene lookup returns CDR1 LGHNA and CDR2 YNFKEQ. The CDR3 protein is CASSQEGPGATYEQYF. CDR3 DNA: TGTGCCAGCAGCCAAGAGGGTCCAGGGGCTACCTACGAGCAGTACTTC.

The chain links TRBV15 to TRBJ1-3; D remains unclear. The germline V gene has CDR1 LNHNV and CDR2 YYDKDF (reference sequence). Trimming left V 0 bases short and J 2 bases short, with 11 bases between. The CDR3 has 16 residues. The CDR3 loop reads CATSRDSGSAGNTIYF. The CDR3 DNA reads TGTGCCACCAGCAGAGATTCCGGTTCGGCTGGAAACACCATATATTTT. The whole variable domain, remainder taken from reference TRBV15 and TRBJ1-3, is DAMVIQNPRYQVTQFGKPVTLSCSQTLNHNVMYWYQQKSSQAPKLLFHYYDKDFNNEADTPDNFQSRRPNTSFCFLDIRSPGLGDTAMYLCATSRDSGSAGNTIYFGEGSWLTVV.

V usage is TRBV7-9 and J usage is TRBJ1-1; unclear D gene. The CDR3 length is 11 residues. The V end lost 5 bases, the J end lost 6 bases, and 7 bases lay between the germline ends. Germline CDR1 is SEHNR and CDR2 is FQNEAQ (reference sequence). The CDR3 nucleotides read TGTGCCAGCAGCGGCCGCCCTGAAGCTTTCTTT. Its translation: CASSGRPEAFF.

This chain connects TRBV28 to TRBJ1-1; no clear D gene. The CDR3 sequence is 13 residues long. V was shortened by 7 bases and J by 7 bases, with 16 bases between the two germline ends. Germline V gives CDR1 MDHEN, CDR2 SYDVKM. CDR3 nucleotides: TGTGCCAGCACCTCGCGAGTAGGGATTGAAGCTTTCTTT. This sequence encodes CASTSRVGIEAFF.

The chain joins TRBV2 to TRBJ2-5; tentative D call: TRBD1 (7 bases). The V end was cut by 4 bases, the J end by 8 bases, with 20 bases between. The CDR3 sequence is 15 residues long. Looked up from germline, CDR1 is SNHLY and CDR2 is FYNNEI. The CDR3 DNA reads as TGTGCCAGCAGTGTGAGGGGGCTAGCGCAAGGAACCCAGTACTTC. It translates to CASSVRGLAQGTQYF.

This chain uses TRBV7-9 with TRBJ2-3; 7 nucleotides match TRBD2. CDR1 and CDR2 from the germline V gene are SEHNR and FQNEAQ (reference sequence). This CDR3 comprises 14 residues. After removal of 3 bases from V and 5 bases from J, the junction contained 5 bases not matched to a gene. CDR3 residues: CASSLRRGLDTQYF. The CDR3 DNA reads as TGTGCCAGCAGCTTGCGGCGGGGGTTAGATACGCAGTATTTT.

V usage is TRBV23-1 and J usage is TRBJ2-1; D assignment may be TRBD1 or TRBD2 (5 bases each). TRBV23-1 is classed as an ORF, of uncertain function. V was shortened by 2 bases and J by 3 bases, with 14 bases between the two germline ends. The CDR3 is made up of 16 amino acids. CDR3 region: CASSQRQGTVYNEQFF. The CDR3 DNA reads TGCGCCAGCAGTCAAAGGCAAGGGACGGTCTACAATGAGCAGTTCTTC.

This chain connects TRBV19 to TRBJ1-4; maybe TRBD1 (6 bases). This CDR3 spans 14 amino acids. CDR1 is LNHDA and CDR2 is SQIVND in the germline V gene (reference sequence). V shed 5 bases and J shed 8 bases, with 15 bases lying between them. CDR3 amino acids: CASSPRQEVEKLFF. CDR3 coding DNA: TGTGCCAGTAGTCCCAGACAGGAGGTGGAAAAACTGTTTTTT.

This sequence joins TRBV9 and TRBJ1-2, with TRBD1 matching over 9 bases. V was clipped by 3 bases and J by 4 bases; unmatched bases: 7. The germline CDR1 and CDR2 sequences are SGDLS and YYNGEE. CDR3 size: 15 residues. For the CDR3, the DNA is TGTGCCAGCAGCGAAAACAGGGGGCGCGGCTATGGCTACACCTTC. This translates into CASSENRGRGYGYTF.